This is a list of T cell receptor beta chains from one sample in a study of blood T cell repertoires in COVID-19. Measured with immunoSEQ multiplex PCR; TCRdb has only the in-frame clones, and not every one. The repertoire holds 300,000 to 350,000 clones, with 88% as singletons. Specimen: peripheral blood. All receptors derive from an older woman with COVID-19, enrolled during active disease. Both conserved end residues are part of each CDR3. Each record gives: V gene, J gene, clone size, D gene, CDR3 protein, CDR3 DNA. A D gene is named only where the DNA matches it firmly. Size is stated for part of the rows, as once, few or many counts, or as a class when the clone is expanded.

>TRBV9|TRBJ1-2|NA|NA
CASSHSGEDYGYTF
TGTGCCAGCAGCCACTCTGGGGAGGACTATGGCTACACCTTC
>TRBV9|TRBJ1-4|once|TRBD1
CASSGTATNEKLFF
TGTGCCAGCTCCGGGACAGCGACTAATGAAAAACTGTTTTTT
>TRBV27|TRBJ2-3|NA|NA
CASSLRWGGGTDTQYF
TGTGCCAGCAGTTTACGTTGGGGGGGCGGCACAGATACGCAGTATTTT
>TRBV6-7|TRBJ1-2|NA|NA
CASSYEGYTF
TGTGCCAGCAGTTACGAGGGTTACACCTTC
>TRBV7-9|TRBJ1-5|NA|NA
CASSSPGGGPNQPQHF
TGTGCCAGCAGCTCCCCCGGGGGGGGTCCCAATCAGCCCCAGCATTTT
>TRBV27|TRBJ1-3|NA|NA
CASSLSRGGGNTIYF
TGTGCCAGCAGTTTATCTCGGGGGGGTGGAAACACCATATATTTT
>TRBV6-5|TRBJ2-1|NA|NA
CASRGDGVTNEQFF
TGTGCCAGCAGGGGCGACGGGGTGACGAATGAGCAGTTCTTC
>TRBV30|TRBJ2-7|NA|TRBD1
CAWSVLGTGSEQYF
TGTGCCTGGAGTGTACTCGGGACAGGAAGCGAGCAGTACTTC
>TRBV7-2|TRBJ2-7|NA|TRBD2
CASSLTSGLTYEQYF
TGTGCCAGCAGCTTGACTAGCGGACTAACCTACGAGCAGTACTTC
>TRBV19|TRBJ2-4|NA|NA
CASSINRVAKNIQYF
TGTGCCAGTAGTATCAATCGGGTAGCCAAAAACATTCAGTACTTC
>TRBV2|TRBJ2-1|NA|TRBD2
CASMWTSGHNEQFF
TGTGCCAGCATGTGGACTAGCGGGCACAATGAGCAGTTCTTC
>TRBV24-1|TRBJ1-1|NA|NA
CATSKQGSTEAFF
TGTGCCACCAGCAAACAGGGAAGCACTGAAGCTTTCTTT
>TRBV5-1|TRBJ2-7|NA|TRBD1
CARNGGGTGTHEQYF
TGCGCCCGCAATGGGGGGGGGACAGGGACCCACGAGCAGTACTTC
>TRBV18|TRBJ1-3|NA|TRBD1
CASSPNRGSGNTIYF
TGTGCCAGCTCACCGAACAGGGGCTCTGGAAACACCATATATTTT
>TRBV12-3/TRBV12-4|TRBJ1-3|NA|NA
CASSLGAGTIYF
TGTGCCAGCAGTTTAGGGGCAGGCACCATATATTTT
>TRBV5-8|TRBJ1-3|NA|TRBD1
CASSLGQGANTIYF
TGTGCCAGCAGCTTGGGGCAGGGGGCAAACACCATATATTTT
>TRBV7-9|TRBJ1-1|once|NA
CASSSLQGQNTEAFF
TGTGCCAGCAGCTCTCTACAGGGACAGAACACTGAAGCTTTCTTT
>TRBV10-2|TRBJ1-1|NA|NA
CASSDLVRGGGDTEAFF
TGCGCCAGCAGTGACCTTGTCCGAGGGGGTGGGGACACTGAAGCTTTCTTT
>TRBV5-4|TRBJ1-2|NA|TRBD1
CASSSKGGLHYGYTF
TGTGCCAGCAGCTCGAAAGGGGGCCTACACTATGGCTACACCTTC
>TRBV5-1|TRBJ1-3|NA|NA
CASRLAGLQGNTIYF
TGCGCCAGCAGACTGGCAGGGCTTCAAGGAAACACCATATATTTT
>TRBV5-6|TRBJ1-1|NA|TRBD1
CASSSTGGTEAFF
TGTGCCAGCAGCTCAACAGGGGGCACTGAAGCTTTCTTT
>TRBV7-6|TRBJ2-3|NA|TRBD2
CASSPSAGGFTDTQYF
TGTGCCAGCAGCCCCTCTGCGGGGGGCTTCACAGATACGCAGTATTTT
>TRBV28|TRBJ2-2|NA|TRBD2
CASSLISGGETGELFF
TGTGCCAGCAGTTTGATCAGCGGGGGGGAAACCGGGGAGCTGTTTTTT
>TRBV24-1|TRBJ1-1|NA|TRBD1
CATSDSGGRTEAFF
TGTGCCACCAGTGATTCAGGGGGTCGCACTGAAGCTTTCTTT
>TRBV27|TRBJ2-7|NA|NA
CASSGWQGHYEQYF
TGTGCCAGCAGTGGGTGGCAGGGACACTACGAGCAGTACTTC
>TRBV5-1|TRBJ1-1|once|TRBD1
CASSLAGTDTEAFF
TGCGCCAGCAGCTTGGCCGGGACAGACACTGAAGCTTTCTTT
>TRBV5-1|TRBJ1-1|NA|NA
CASSLQGNTEAFF
TGCGCCAGCAGCTTACAGGGGAACACTGAAGCTTTCTTT
>TRBV10-2|TRBJ2-7|NA|NA
CASSGQFLYEQYF
TGCGCCAGCAGTGGACAGTTCCTTTACGAGCAGTACTTC
>TRBV24-1|TRBJ2-7|NA|NA
CATSTGSYEQYF
TGTGCCACCAGTACGGGGTCCTACGAGCAGTACTTC
>TRBV29-1|TRBJ1-2|NA|NA
CSVNTLEGGYTF
TGCAGCGTCAATACCCTGGAGGGGGGCTACACCTTC
>TRBV28|TRBJ2-3|NA|TRBD1
CASTRDRGQDTQYF
TGTGCCAGCACCCGGGACAGGGGGCAAGATACGCAGTATTTT
>TRBV28|TRBJ2-5|once|NA
CASSTWAVSGRGSYETQYF
TGTGCCAGCAGTACCTGGGCTGTCTCGGGCAGGGGATCGTATGAGACCCAGTACTTC